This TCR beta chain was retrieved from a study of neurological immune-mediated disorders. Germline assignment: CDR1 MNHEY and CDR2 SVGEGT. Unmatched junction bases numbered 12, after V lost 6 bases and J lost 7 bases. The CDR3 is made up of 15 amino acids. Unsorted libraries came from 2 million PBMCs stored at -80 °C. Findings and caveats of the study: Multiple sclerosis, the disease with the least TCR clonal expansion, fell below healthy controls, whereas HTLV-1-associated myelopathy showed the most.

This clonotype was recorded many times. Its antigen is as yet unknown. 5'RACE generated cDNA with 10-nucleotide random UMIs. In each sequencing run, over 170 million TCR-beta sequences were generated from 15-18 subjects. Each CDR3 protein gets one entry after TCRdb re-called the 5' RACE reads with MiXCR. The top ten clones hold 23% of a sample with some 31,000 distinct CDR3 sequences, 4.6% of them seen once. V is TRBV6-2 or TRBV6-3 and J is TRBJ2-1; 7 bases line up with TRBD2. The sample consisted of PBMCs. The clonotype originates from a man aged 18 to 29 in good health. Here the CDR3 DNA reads TGTGCCAGCAGCCCCCAACTCTTGGGGGGGAATGAGCAGTTCTTC. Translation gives CASSPQLLGGNEQFF.